This T cell receptor beta chain was observed in a study of T cells after yellow fever vaccination. This CDR3 spans 15 amino acids. The trim removed 2 bases at V and 7 bases at J, leaving 3 bases unmatched. Looked up from germline, CDR1 is SEHNR and CDR2 is FQNEAQ (reference sequence). TCRdb reprocessed the 5' RACE reads via MiXCR and lists one record per CDR3 protein. The sample includes approximately 300,000 distinct CDR3 sequences, roughly 10% of them seen just once. This chain links TRBV7-9 with TRBJ1-6; TRBD1 aligns across 9 bases. Sequenced material: CD4+ T cells sorted from PBMCs, taken 45 days after the yellow fever booster vaccination. The TCR was taken from a man aged 18-30 years who received the YFV17D yellow fever vaccine. The CDR3 spells CASSLKQGANSPLHF. DNA for the CDR3: TGTGCCAGCAGCTTAAAACAGGGGGCGAATTCACCCCTCCACTTT.